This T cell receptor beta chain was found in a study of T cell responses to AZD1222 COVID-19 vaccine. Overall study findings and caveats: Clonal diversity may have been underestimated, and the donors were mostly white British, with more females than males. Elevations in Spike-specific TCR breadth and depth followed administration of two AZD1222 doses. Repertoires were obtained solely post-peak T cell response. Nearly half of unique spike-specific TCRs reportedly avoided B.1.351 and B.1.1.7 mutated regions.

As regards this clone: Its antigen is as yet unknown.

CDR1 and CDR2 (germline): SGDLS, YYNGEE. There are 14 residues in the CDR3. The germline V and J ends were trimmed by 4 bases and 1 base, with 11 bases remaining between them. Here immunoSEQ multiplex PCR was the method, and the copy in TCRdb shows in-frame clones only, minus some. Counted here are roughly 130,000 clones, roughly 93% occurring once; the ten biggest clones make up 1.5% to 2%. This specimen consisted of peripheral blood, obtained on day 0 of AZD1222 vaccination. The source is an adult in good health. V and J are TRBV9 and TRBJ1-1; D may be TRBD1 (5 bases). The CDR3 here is CASSSGHPNTEAFF. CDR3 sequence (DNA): TGTGCCAGCAGCTCCGGACACCCGAACACTGAAGCTTTCTTT.